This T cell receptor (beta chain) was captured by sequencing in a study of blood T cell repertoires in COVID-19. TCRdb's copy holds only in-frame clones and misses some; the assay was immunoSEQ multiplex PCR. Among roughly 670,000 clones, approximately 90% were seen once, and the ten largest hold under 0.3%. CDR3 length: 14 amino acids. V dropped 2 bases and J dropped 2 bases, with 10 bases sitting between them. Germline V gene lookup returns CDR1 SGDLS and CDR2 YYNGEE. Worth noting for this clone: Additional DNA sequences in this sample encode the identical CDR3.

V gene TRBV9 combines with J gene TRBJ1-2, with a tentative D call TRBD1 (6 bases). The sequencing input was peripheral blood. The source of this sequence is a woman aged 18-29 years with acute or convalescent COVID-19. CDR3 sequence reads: CASSVGTGNYGYTF. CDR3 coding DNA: TGTGCCAGCAGCGTGGGAACAGGGAACTATGGCTACACCTTC.